This section outlines one T cell receptor (beta chain) sequence together with its context. Assay used: immunoSEQ multiplex PCR; TCRdb lists only in-frame clones, some missing. The profile covers about 45,000 clones, with roughly 85% appearing a single time and around 5.3% taken by the ten largest. As to time point: recipient sample about 28 days before transplant, after cytoreduction. The sample is drawn from a study of T cell clonotyping in hematopoietic cell transplantation. The CDR3 loop spans 13 amino acids. Looked up from germline, CDR1 is SGHNT and CDR2 is YYREEE (reference sequence). Trimming shortened V by 0 bases and J by 4 bases, and 7 bases separated the two germline ends.

This specimen consisted of peripheral blood mononuclear cells, obtained before stem cell transplant. V gene TRBV5-4 combines with J gene TRBJ1-1; D remains unclear. The clonotype comes from a man aged 55 to 70 with myelodysplastic syndrome. Some clones in this sample may be carry-over from other donors' samples. CDR3 nucleotide sequence: TGTGCCAGCAGCTTGGCCCCGGGCACTGAAGCTTTCTTT. Amino acid sequence: CASSLAPGTEAFF.